This section outlines one T cell receptor beta chain sequence together with its context. Its antigen is currently unknown. This sample is part of a study of shared clonotypes between healthy human individuals. General study points: All-four-donor shared clonotypes had higher generation probabilities than non-shared clonotypes did.

Some clones are missing from TCRdb's copy, which holds only in-frame ones; the method was immunoSEQ multiplex PCR. Of approximately 2.5 million clones in the sample, 90% to 95% were seen once. Per germline, CDR1 MNHNS and CDR2 SASEGT. This CDR3 has 14 amino acids. Trimming stripped 3 bases from V and 0 bases from J, with 6 bases between. The rearrangement joins TRBV6-1 to TRBJ1-3; D not resolved. The sequenced sample was naive CD4+ T cells from PBMCs. Subset specified: CD45RA+ positively selected. The sequence derives from a man aged 18 to 30 in good health. Some clones in this sample may be carry-over from other donors' samples. CDR3 sequence reads: CASSDPFSGNTIYF. As DNA, the CDR3 is TGTGCCAGCAGTGATCCCTTCTCTGGAAACACCATATATTTT.